The rows below give T cell receptor beta chains drawn from one sample of a study of blood T cell repertoires in COVID-19. The table came from immunoSEQ multiplex PCR; TCRdb's copy has only in-frame clones and leaves some out. The data contain 250,000 to 300,000 clones, roughly nine tenths of them seen just once; the ten biggest clones take up 2.2%. Sequenced sample: peripheral blood. Every receptor here comes from a woman in her 50s who had recovered from COVID-19. CDR3s include the opening cysteine and the closing phenylalanine or tryptophan. The size of a clone is reported for some rows only, either as once, few or many, or as a class for expanded clones.

CDR3 protein: CSVEGLSNEQFF
V gene: TRBV29-1
clone size: .
J gene: TRBJ2-1

CDR3 protein: CASSLGRQGAGNTIYF
V gene: TRBV7-2
clone size: .
J gene: TRBJ1-3

CDR3 protein: CSASGGRNSPLHF
V gene: TRBV20-1
clone size: .
J gene: TRBJ1-6

CDR3 protein: CASSQQTARVDTQYF
V gene: TRBV4-3
clone size: .
J gene: TRBJ2-3

CDR3 protein: CASSQDSATNEKLFF
V gene: TRBV4-3
clone size: .
J gene: TRBJ1-4

CDR3 protein: CASSPSGPNTGELFF
V gene: TRBV7-2
clone size: .
J gene: TRBJ2-2

CDR3 protein: CASSITGSVNEKLFF
V gene: TRBV7-9
clone size: .
J gene: TRBJ1-4

CDR3 protein: CASSPAGSAQHF
V gene: TRBV12-3/TRBV12-4
clone size: .
J gene: TRBJ1-5

CDR3 protein: CASSIRGGDTQYF
V gene: TRBV9
clone size: .
J gene: TRBJ2-3

CDR3 protein: CASRYRVSNTEAFF
V gene: TRBV28
clone size: .
J gene: TRBJ1-1

CDR3 protein: CASSGNDRATNEKLFF
V gene: TRBV5-6
clone size: .
J gene: TRBJ1-4

CDR3 protein: CASSLRGLSGNTIYF
V gene: TRBV13
clone size: .
J gene: TRBJ1-3

CDR3 protein: CASRAAGTGILEQYF
V gene: TRBV5-1
clone size: .
J gene: TRBJ2-7

CDR3 protein: CASSTPLAGGPSEQFF
V gene: TRBV19
clone size: .
J gene: TRBJ2-1

CDR3 protein: CASSHPGQNTGELFF
V gene: TRBV4-2
clone size: .
J gene: TRBJ2-2

CDR3 protein: CASSWTGGDTEAFF
V gene: TRBV7-2
clone size: .
J gene: TRBJ1-1

CDR3 protein: CASSSGTGPYEQYF
V gene: TRBV5-4
clone size: .
J gene: TRBJ2-7

CDR3 protein: CASSVTEGANQPQHF
V gene: TRBV9
clone size: .
J gene: TRBJ1-5

CDR3 protein: CASSLMRHLDTQYF
V gene: TRBV7-3
clone size: .
J gene: TRBJ2-3

CDR3 protein: CASSFRADTQYF
V gene: TRBV7-2
clone size: .
J gene: TRBJ2-3

CDR3 protein: CASGTGSGANVLTF
V gene: TRBV9
clone size: .
J gene: TRBJ2-6

CDR3 protein: CASSVETVTDTQYF
V gene: TRBV9
clone size: .
J gene: TRBJ2-3

CDR3 protein: CASSLAKRQGTF
V gene: TRBV28
clone size: .
J gene: TRBJ1-2

CDR3 protein: CASSFPQGLAVSYEQYF
V gene: TRBV28
clone size: .
J gene: TRBJ2-7

CDR3 protein: CASSYSEGGASYTF
V gene: TRBV6-5
clone size: .
J gene: TRBJ1-2

CDR3 protein: CASSQDPSGNTEAFF
V gene: TRBV4-2
clone size: few
J gene: TRBJ1-1

CDR3 protein: CASSLQGAKDQPQHF
V gene: TRBV7-2
clone size: .
J gene: TRBJ1-5

CDR3 protein: CASSSQRDGYTF
V gene: TRBV7-2
clone size: .
J gene: TRBJ1-2

CDR3 protein: CAWSGLAGGRDTQYF
V gene: TRBV30
clone size: .
J gene: TRBJ2-3

CDR3 protein: CASKRAEAYEPQHF
V gene: TRBV6-5
clone size: .
J gene: TRBJ1-5

CDR3 protein: CATSRGGSPFNTEAFF
V gene: TRBV15
clone size: .
J gene: TRBJ1-1

CDR3 protein: CASSSGTGRTYEQYF
V gene: TRBV5-7
clone size: .
J gene: TRBJ2-7

CDR3 protein: CASSAYRVSYSGNTIYF
V gene: TRBV19
clone size: .
J gene: TRBJ1-3

CDR3 protein: CASSVAGDYVQETQYF
V gene: TRBV9
clone size: .
J gene: TRBJ2-5

CDR3 protein: CASSLAKTSGEQFF
V gene: TRBV5-6
clone size: .
J gene: TRBJ2-1

CDR3 protein: CASSLRGRSYNEQFF
V gene: TRBV7-2
clone size: .
J gene: TRBJ2-1

CDR3 protein: CATMRGNSGPGLETQYF
V gene: TRBV5-1
clone size: .
J gene: TRBJ2-5

CDR3 protein: CASSQSSLRTAEAFF
V gene: TRBV3-1/TRBV3-2
clone size: .
J gene: TRBJ1-1

CDR3 protein: CASSKTGENQPQHF
V gene: TRBV9
clone size: few
J gene: TRBJ1-5